One and the same sample provided the 26 T cell receptor beta chains below, sequenced in a study of T cell changes during pregnancy in multiple sclerosis. Produced via immunoSEQ multiplex PCR; TCRdb's table is partial and in-frame only. In the table there are under 110,000 clones, 91% of which are singletons. The sequenced sample was peripheral blood, obtained before pregnancy. The receptor source for this set is a female donor with multiple sclerosis, enrolled in a pregnancy study.

The chain links TRBV2 to TRBJ2-5; D gene unclear. The CDR3 runs to 14 residues. Germline CDR1 reads SNHLY; CDR2 reads FYNNEI. V dropped 5 bases and J dropped 0 bases, with 10 bases sitting between them. For the CDR3, the DNA is TGTGCCAGCAGTTACTCCATGTACCAAGAGACCCAGTACTTC. Protein: CASSYSMYQETQYF. The whole variable domain, filled in from reference TRBV2 and TRBJ2-5, reads EPEVTQTPSHQVTQMGQEVILRCVPISNHLYFYWYRQILGQKVEFLVSFYNNEISEKSEIFDDQFSVERPDGSNFTLKIRSTKLEDSAMYFCASSYSMYQETQYFGPGTRLLVL.

This rearrangement joins TRBV5-4 to TRBJ2-3; no reliable D call. The CDR3 runs 13 residues. Germline CDR1 reads SGHNT; CDR2 reads YYREEE (reference sequence). Trimming pared 3 bases from V and 6 bases from J, leaving 11 bases between. This chain's CDR3 is CASSYRELDTQYF. CDR3 nucleotide sequence: TGTGCCAGCAGCTACCGAGAGCTGGATACGCAGTATTTT.

V is TRBV9 and J is TRBJ2-7; maybe TRBD1 (5 bases). Per germline, CDR1 SGDLS and CDR2 YYNGEE. The CDR3 totals 13 residues. The V gene lost 0 bases and the J gene lost 3 bases, with 7 bases spanning the gap. As DNA, the CDR3 is TGTGCCAGCAGCGTAGGACAGAACTACGAGCAGTACTTC. Its protein is CASSVGQNYEQYF.

This clone was seen once. The chain employs TRBV7-2 and TRBJ1-1; D uncertain. V was trimmed by 1 base and J by 2 bases, leaving 8 bases between them. This CDR3 has 14 amino acids. From germline, CDR1 is SGHTA and CDR2 FQGNSA. CDR3 in DNA: TGTGCCAGCAGCTTAGGAGCGGGAAACACTGAAGCTTTCTTT. Its translation: CASSLGAGNTEAFF.

The chain links TRBV7-2 to TRBJ2-5; D remains ambiguous. CDR3 length: 15 amino acids. With 2 bases removed from V and 1 base from J, the gap between germline ends came to 11 bases. Germline V CDR1 and CDR2: SGHTA, FQGNSA. The CDR3 DNA reads as TGTGCCAGCAGCTTATCGACAAACATCCAAGAGACCCAGTACTTC. It is translated as CASSLSTNIQETQYF. The full variable domain, its missing parts supplied by reference TRBV7-2 and TRBJ2-5, is GAGVSQSPSNKVTEKGKDVELRCDPISGHTALYWYRQSLGQGLEFLIYFQGNSAPDKSGLPSDRFSAERTGGSVSTLTIQRTQQEDSAVYLCASSLSTNIQETQYFGPGTRLLVL.

The rearrangement joins TRBV29-1 to TRBJ2-7; 7 positions match TRBD2. Germline V gives CDR1 SQVTM, CDR2 ANQGSEA. The CDR3 length is 14 residues. Losses at the gene ends were 2 bases for V and 6 bases for J; bases not matched to a gene: 10. The CDR3 DNA reads as TGCAGCGTTGAATTTCGCGGGAGTTCGCCCGAGCAGTACTTC. This translates into CSVEFRGSSPEQYF.

V is TRBV5-1 and J is TRBJ2-1, with a weak D call TRBD1 (6 bases). The CDR3 has 15 residues. Germline CDR1 is SGHRS and CDR2 is YFSETQ. V was pared by 0 bases and J by 6 bases, with 13 bases between. The CDR3 nucleotides are TGCGCCAGCAGCTTGGCTACCCAGGGGATCAATGAGCAGTTCTTC. It codes for CASSLATQGINEQFF.

The CDR3 region is CASSLVAGGETQYF. In nucleotides, the CDR3 is TGTGCCAGCAGCTTAGTAGCGGGGGGTGAGACCCAGTACTTC. V is TRBV7-2 and J is TRBJ2-5, with 10 bases matching TRBD2. The CDR3 consists of 14 residues. From germline, CDR1 is SGHTA and CDR2 FQGNSA. V was pared by 1 base and J by 5 bases, with 1 base of the junction left unmatched.

This clone was observed once. The rearrangement joins TRBV7-8 to TRBJ1-2; maybe TRBD1 (6 bases). Trimming removed 5 bases from V and 3 bases from J, with 10 bases in between. This CDR3 contains 13 residues. CDR1 is SGHVS, CDR2 FQNEAQ, per germline. CDR3 nucleotide sequence: TGTGCCAGCAGCCCTACAGGGTACTATGGCTACACCTTC. Protein: CASSPTGYYGYTF.

This clone was seen once. The J gene is TRBJ2-1, the V gene TRBV30; 8 nucleotides line up with TRBD1. J gave up 15 bases and V 0 bases, and 4 bases lay outside the gene matches. Germline loops: CDR1 GTSNPN, CDR2 SVGIG (reference sequence). This CDR3 is built from 11 residues. The CDR3 loop is CAWSVGQGWFF. CDR3 in DNA: TGTGCCTGGAGTGTAGGACAGGGCTGGTTCTTC.

This rearrangement joins TRBV2 to TRBJ1-4, with 7 bases matching TRBD1. The germline V gene encodes CDR1 SNHLY and CDR2 FYNNEI. There are 13 residues in the CDR3. V trimming: 7 bases; J trimming: 2 bases; junction bases outside the gene matches: 1. The CDR3 DNA reads TGTGCCAGCAAACAGGGGACTAATGAAAAACTGTTTTTT. This codes for CASKQGTNEKLFF.

The chain employs TRBV2 and TRBJ2-5, with TRBD2 matching 7 bases. This CDR3 is built from 14 residues. Germline V CDR1 and CDR2: SNHLY, FYNNEI. J lost 6 bases, V lost 5 bases, and 9 bases had no gene match. This chain's CDR3 is CASSPALAAQTQYF. Here the CDR3 DNA reads TGTGCCAGCAGTCCTGCTCTAGCGGCCCAGACCCAGTACTTC.

CDR3 in DNA: TGTGCCAGCAGTTATTTGATTTCGGTCGCCGGGGAGCTGTTTTTT. It codes for CASSYLISVAGELFF. The chain is built from TRBV6-5 and TRBJ2-2; no definite D call. The CDR3 is made up of 15 amino acids. Germline V gene sequence: CDR1 MNHEY, CDR2 SVGAGI. The V end was cut by 3 bases, the J end by 6 bases, with 14 bases between.

The V and J genes are TRBV7-9 and TRBJ2-7, with D uncertain. Trimming stripped 5 bases from V and 0 bases from J, with 5 bases between. Germline CDR1 and CDR2: SEHNR and FQNEAQ (reference sequence). The CDR3 has 12 residues. CDR3 protein: CASSPSSYEQYF. CDR3 bases: TGTGCCAGCAGCCCATCCTCCTACGAGCAGTACTTC.

The J gene is TRBJ2-1, the V gene TRBV27; 11 positions match TRBD2. This CDR3 region has 13 residues. The V gene's germline CDR1 is MNHEY and CDR2 SMNVEV (reference sequence). Germline trimming cut 8 bases from V and 15 bases from J; bases unmatched to any gene: 12. CDR3 sequence: CASGLAGGYVRFF. CDR3 in DNA: TGTGCCAGCGGGCTAGCGGGAGGTTACGTTCGGTTCTTC.

V gene TRBV7-6 combines with J gene TRBJ2-3; perhaps TRBD1 as D (5 bases). Germline values: CDR1 SGHVS, CDR2 FNYEAQ. CDR3 size: 15 residues. Trimming took 1 base from V and 4 from J, leaving 12 bases between them. The CDR3 spells CASSLGQGIADTQYF. For the CDR3, the DNA is TGTGCCAGCAGCTTAGGGCAGGGAATCGCAGATACGCAGTATTTT.

The chain uses TRBV6-1 and TRBJ2-3; maybe TRBD2 (6 bases). Germline V gives CDR1 MNHNS, CDR2 SASEGT. Trimming shortened V by 1 base and J by 5 bases, and 13 bases separated the two germline ends. CDR3 length equals 15 residues. The CDR3, as DNA: TGTGCCAGCAGTGAAGACGGGGGAGCAGGAGATACGCAGTATTTT. It codes for CASSEDGGAGDTQYF.

The chain has TRBV19 and TRBJ1-5, with TRBD1 as a possible D gene (5 bases). CDR3 length equals 11 residues. Germline loops: CDR1 LNHDA, CDR2 SQIVND (reference sequence). V was trimmed by 8 bases and J by 4 bases, leaving 6 bases between them. CDR3 sequence reads: CASGGNQPQHF. The CDR3 nucleotides are TGTGCCAGTGGGGGGAATCAGCCCCAGCATTTT. The variable domain in full, with the rest retrieved from reference TRBV19 and TRBJ1-5, is DGGITQSPKYLFRKEGQNVTLSCEQNLNHDAMYWYRQDPGQGLRLIYYSQIVNDFQKGDIAEGYSVSREKKESFPLTVTSAQKNPTAFYLCASGGNQPQHFGDGTRLSIL.

The V and J genes are TRBV28 and TRBJ1-3, with a tentative D call TRBD1 (5 bases). CDR1 MDHEN and CDR2 SYDVKM come from the germline V gene. The CDR3 sequence is 14 residues long. The V end was cut by 2 bases, the J end by 5 bases, with 10 bases between. CDR3 bases: TGTGCCAGCAGTTTACAGGGTAGTCGAAACACCATATATTTT. Its translation is CASSLQGSRNTIYF.

V gene TRBV9 combines with J gene TRBJ2-3; TRBD1 matches at 10 bases. The CDR3 covers 13 residues. Germline CDR1 is SGDLS and CDR2 is YYNGEE. V gave up 4 bases and J gave up 7 bases; unmatched junction bases: 3. The CDR3 loop is CASSLDRGNTQYF. CDR3 nucleotides: TGTGCCAGCAGCCTGGACAGGGGGAATACGCAGTATTTT.

The rearrangement uses TRBV7-9 and TRBJ1-1; 7 positions agree with TRBD1. Germline lookup yields CDR1 SEHNR and CDR2 FQNEAQ (reference sequence). V dropped 7 bases and J dropped 1; count of bases not matched to a gene: 6. The CDR3 extends over 14 amino acids. CDR3 region: CASNLGQANTEAFF. The CDR3 coding sequence is TGTGCCAGCAACCTAGGACAGGCGAACACTGAAGCTTTCTTT.

The chain is built from TRBV19 and TRBJ1-2; no clear D gene. Germline V gene data show CDR1 as LNHDA and CDR2 as SQIVND (reference sequence). V was pared by 6 bases and J by 1 base, with 15 bases between. The CDR3 covers 15 residues. The CDR3 region has the DNA TGTGCCAGTAGCCCCCTGGACGCGGGTAACTATGGCTACACCTTC. It yields the protein CASSPLDAGNYGYTF.

This rearrangement joins TRBV2 to TRBJ2-7; 8 bases are a match to TRBD2. The CDR3 loop spans 16 amino acids. The V gene's germline CDR1 is SNHLY and CDR2 FYNNEI. J lost 2 bases, V lost 6 bases, and 12 bases had no gene match. The CDR3 region has the DNA TGTGCCAGCAGGTTACCGGGACTAGGGATCCCCTACGAGCAGTACTTC. It encodes CASRLPGLGIPYEQYF.

The rearrangement links TRBV28 to TRBJ1-2, with TRBD1 matching 9 bases. Germline trimming cut 9 bases from V and 3 bases from J; bases unmatched to any gene: 14. In germline, CDR1 is MDHEN, CDR2 SYDVKM. The CDR3 consists of 16 residues. The CDR3: CASRYRDRVFYYGYTF. The CDR3 bases are TGTGCCAGTAGATACAGGGACAGGGTCTTTTACTATGGCTACACCTTC.

The chain is built from TRBV7-7 and TRBJ2-3; D is possibly TRBD2 (7 bases). V lost 5 bases and J lost 2, with 17 bases in between. The CDR3 consists of 16 residues. Germline lookup yields CDR1 SSHAT and CDR2 FNYEAQ (reference sequence). The CDR3 bases are TGTGCCAGCAGCCAGTCCGAGCGGGGACACACAGATACGCAGTATTTT. Amino acid sequence: CASSQSERGHTDTQYF. The whole variable domain, remainder taken from reference TRBV7-7 and TRBJ2-3, is GAGVSQSPRYKVTKRGQDVTLRCDPISSHATLYWYQQALGQGPEFLTYFNYEAQPDKSGLPSDRFSAERPEGSISTLTIQRTEQRDSAMYRCASSQSERGHTDTQYFGPGTRLTVL.

The gene calls are TRBV19 and TRBJ2-1; 10 nucleotides match TRBD1. This CDR3 region has 15 residues. From germline, CDR1 is LNHDA and CDR2 SQIVND (reference sequence). The J segment lost 7 bases and the V segment lost 6 bases, leaving 9 bases of the junction unmatched. CDR3 sequence (DNA): TGTGCCAGTAGAGGACAGGGGGTCGGTAAAAATGAGCAGTTCTTC. Protein sequence: CASRGQGVGKNEQFF.